A selection of T cell receptor beta chains follows, all from one sample in a study of OX40 agonist ivuxolimab in advanced cancers. TCRdb keeps only in-frame clones here, not all; method: immunoSEQ multiplex PCR. The table has around 16,000 clones, around 80% seen once. The sample consisted of CD4+ or CD8+ T cells sorted from blood, taken in a trial of the OX40 agonist ivuxolimab. The receptor source for this set is an adult with an advanced solid tumor such as melanoma, head and neck, liver or kidney cancer. Each CDR3 is given with its conserved first and last residue. A D gene is named only where the DNA matches it firmly. Not all rows give a size; the values are once, few, many and, for expanded clones, a class.

v_call	d_call	j_call	clone_size	cdr3_nt	cdr3_aa
TRBV12-5	.	TRBJ1-2	.	TGTGCTAGTGGTTTTGCCGGGGGCGGCTATGGCTACACCTTC	CASGFAGGGYGYTF
TRBV7-6	TRBD2	TRBJ2-7	.	TGTGCCAGCAGCTTACTGCGGGAGAACGAGCAGTACTTC	CASSLLRENEQYF
TRBV5-1	TRBD2	TRBJ2-1	.	TGCGCCAGCACGGGACTAGCGGGAGGAATAAGCTCCTACAATGAGCAGTTCTTC	CASTGLAGGISSYNEQFF
TRBV7-9	TRBD2	TRBJ2-7	.	TGTGCCAGCAGCCTCGCGGGGACTAGCCTCTACGAGCAGTACTTC	CASSLAGTSLYEQYF
TRBV2	.	TRBJ1-3	.	TGTGCCTACAGGGTTGGAAACACCATATATTTT	CAYRVGNTIYF
TRBV4-1	TRBD1	TRBJ1-5	.	TGCGCCAGCAGCTTTGACAGGGGGCACGGTCAGCCCCAGCATTTT	CASSFDRGHGQPQHF
TRBV6-6	.	TRBJ1-2	.	TGTGCCAGCAGTCCCCAGTCGGCTAACTATGGCTACACCTTC	CASSPQSANYGYTF
TRBV4-3	.	TRBJ2-3	.	TGCGCCAGCAGCCAAGAGAGGGCCACAATTCCGACAGATACGCAGTATTTT	CASSQERATIPTDTQYF
TRBV19	TRBD2	TRBJ2-3	.	TGTGCCAGTAGTACGAGCGGGAGGAGCACAGATACGCAGTATTTT	CASSTSGRSTDTQYF
TRBV5-8	.	TRBJ2-2	.	TGTGCCAGCAGCTTACTGAACACCGGGGAGCTGTTTTTT	CASSLLNTGELFF
TRBV6-1	.	TRBJ1-5	.	TGTGCCAGCAGTGTCCCAGTGGTTTCGGGTTCTCAGCCCCAGCATTTT	CASSVPVVSGSQPQHF
TRBV9	TRBD1	TRBJ1-2	.	TGTGCCAGCAGCGTAGATGGGGACAGGGGCCATGGCTACACCTTC	CASSVDGDRGHGYTF
TRBV5-1	.	TRBJ1-1	.	TGCGCCAGCAGCTTGGCCGGGATGAACACTGAAGCTTTCTTT	CASSLAGMNTEAFF
TRBV11-2	TRBD1	TRBJ1-2	.	TGTGCCAGCAGTTACGAACAGGGGGCCGGCGGCTACACCTTC	CASSYEQGAGGYTF
TRBV5-8	.	TRBJ1-2	.	TGTGCCAGCAGCTTGTATGGGGGCCGGGACTGGACCTTC	CASSLYGGRDWTF
TRBV9	TRBD2	TRBJ2-3	.	TGTGCCAGCAGCGTTCGAAGCGGGAGTACAGATACGCAGTATTTT	CASSVRSGSTDTQYF
TRBV12-5	TRBD2	TRBJ2-5	once	TGTGCTAGTGGTTTGGGGACTAGCGGGAGTCAACGTTGCGAGACCCAGTACTTC	CASGLGTSGSQRCETQYF
TRBV7-9	.	TRBJ2-2	once	TGTGCCAGCAGCTACACCGGGATATACACCGGGGAGCTGTTTTTT	CASSYTGIYTGELFF
TRBV4-3	.	TRBJ1-2	few	TGCGCCAGCAGCCAAGGGACCTATGGCTACACCTTC	CASSQGTYGYTF
TRBV27	.	TRBJ2-7	.	TGTGCCAGCAGTTTAATTGCTAGTTTACCCTACGAGCAGTACTTC	CASSLIASLPYEQYF
TRBV7-9	TRBD1	TRBJ2-3	.	TGTGCCAGCAGCTTAGAGTCCGGGACAGACACAGATACGCAGTATTTT	CASSLESGTDTDTQYF
TRBV4-1	.	TRBJ2-1	few	TGCGCCAGCAGCCAAGAGTTAGCCCGTAAGCGAGAGCAGTTCTTC	CASSQELARKREQFF
TRBV27	.	TRBJ2-5	.	TGTGCCAGCAGTTCTAGTCTGGGGGTCGTACAAGAGACCCAGTACTTC	CASSSSLGVVQETQYF
TRBV27	.	TRBJ1-2	.	TGTGCCAGCAGTTTATCTCCGGCTAACTATGGCTACACCTTC	CASSLSPANYGYTF
TRBV5-4	.	TRBJ2-2	.	TGTGCCAGCAGCTTGGGGGGTTTAACCGGGGAGCTGTTTTTT	CASSLGGLTGELFF
TRBV19	.	TRBJ2-2	.	TGTGCCAGTAGAGATTTTGGCACCGGGGAGCTGTTTTTT	CASRDFGTGELFF
TRBV11-2	.	TRBJ2-3	.	TGTGCCAGCAGCCCCCAGAGATCAAGCACAGATACGCAGTATTTT	CASSPQRSSTDTQYF
TRBV2	.	TRBJ1-6	.	TGTGCCAGCAGTGAAGCAGGGACGGACTATAATTCACCCCTCCACTTT	CASSEAGTDYNSPLHF
TRBV27	.	TRBJ2-3	.	TGTGCCAGCAGTTTAGGGAACCAAGATACGCAGTATTTT	CASSLGNQDTQYF
TRBV7-9	TRBD2	TRBJ2-3	once	TGTGCCAGCAGCCCCCAGCGGGGGGAGGGACCGCAGTATTTT	CASSPQRGEGPQYF
TRBV4-1	TRBD1	TRBJ1-1	once	TGCGCCAGCAGCCAAGTGTTGACAGGGGTGGGCACTGAAGCTTTCTTT	CASSQVLTGVGTEAFF
TRBV13	.	TRBJ2-1	once	TGTGCCAGCAGTTCAGCGGAGCACTCCTACAATGAGCAGTTCTTC	CASSSAEHSYNEQFF
TRBV5-6	.	TRBJ2-3	.	TGTGCCAGCAGCTTGGATCGGGGAGTCACAGATACGCAGTATTTT	CASSLDRGVTDTQYF
TRBV5-4	.	TRBJ2-3	.	TGTGCCAGCAGCTTTTGGTTAGCCACAGATACGCAGTATTTT	CASSFWLATDTQYF
TRBV2	.	TRBJ1-4	.	TGTGCCAGCAGCCTGGCCTTCTTTACCGAGGAAAATAATGAAAAACTGTTTTTT	CASSLAFFTEENNEKLFF
TRBV11-3	TRBD2	TRBJ2-3	.	TGTGCCAGCAGCTTATTAGAGAGACTAGCGGGGATTAACTACACAGATACGCAGTATTTT	CASSLLERLAGINYTDTQYF
TRBV13	TRBD1	TRBJ2-1	.	TGTGCCAGCAGCTTAGTAGGGGCCTTCGGGACAGACTACAATGAGCAGTTCTTC	CASSLVGAFGTDYNEQFF